This TCR beta chain derives from a study of cytomegalovirus exposure and HLA in healthy donors. Study-wide results and limits: An analysis was carried out at a later point. It showed that HLA-associated TCR beta chains were more clonally expanded than equally common non-associated chains.

This CDR3 spans 14 amino acids. Germline CDR1 reads MNHNS; CDR2 reads SASEGT. The V segment lost 4 bases and the J segment 5 bases; nucleotides outside the gene matches: 6. Use of 60 Vbeta and 13 Jbeta primers characterized the PCR. The assay was immunoSEQ multiplex PCR, and TCRdb's table has in-frame clones only and misses some. The table has 210,000 or so clones, 75% to 80% seen once; the top ten hold around 1.8%. As concerns this clone: Its antigen is still unknown.

This TCR was sampled from a man between 18 and 29 years old in good health and CMV-seronegative. Sequencing was carried out using PBMCs. This sequence joins TRBV6-1 and TRBJ2-3; 7 bases map to TRBD2. CDR3 DNA: TGTGCCAGCAGTGGAGGGAGGGCCGGAGATACGCAGTATTTT. It codes for CASSGGRAGDTQYF.